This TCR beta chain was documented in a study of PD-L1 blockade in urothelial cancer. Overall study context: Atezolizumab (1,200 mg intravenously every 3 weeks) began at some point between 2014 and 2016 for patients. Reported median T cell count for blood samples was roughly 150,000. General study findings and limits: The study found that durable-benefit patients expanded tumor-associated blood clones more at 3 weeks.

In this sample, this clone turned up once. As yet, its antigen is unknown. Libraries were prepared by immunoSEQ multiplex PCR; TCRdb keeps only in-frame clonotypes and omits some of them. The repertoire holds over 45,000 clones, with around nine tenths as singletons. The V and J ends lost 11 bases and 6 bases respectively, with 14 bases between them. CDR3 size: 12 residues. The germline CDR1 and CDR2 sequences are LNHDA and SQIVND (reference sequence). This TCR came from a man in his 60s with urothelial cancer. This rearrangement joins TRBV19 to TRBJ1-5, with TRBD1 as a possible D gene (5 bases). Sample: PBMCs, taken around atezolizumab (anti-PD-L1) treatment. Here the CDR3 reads CAPRVWIQPQHF. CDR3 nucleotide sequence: TGTGCCCCCAGGGTATGGATTCAGCCCCAGCATTTT.